This is a list of T cell receptor beta chains from one sample in a study of shared T cell receptors in the human thymus. Assay used: immunoSEQ multiplex PCR; TCRdb lists only in-frame clones, some missing. The sample lists approximately 400,000 clones, over 90% occurring once. Sequencing was performed on thymocytes. These receptors came from a human donor. Both conserved end residues are part of each CDR3. D genes are given only for firm matches. Clone size is not always given. Where it is, it says once, few, many or a class for expanded clones.

J | V | size | D | CDR3 | DNA
TRBJ2-5 | TRBV5-1 | - | - | CASSLEAEETQYF | TGCGCCAGCAGCTTGGAGGCCGAAGAGACCCAGTACTTC
TRBJ1-5 | TRBV5-4 | few | - | CASRKGIDQPQHF | TGTGCCAGCAGAAAGGGGATTGATCAGCCCCAGCATTTT
TRBJ1-5 | TRBV5-6 | - | - | CASSRLMGNQPQHF | TGTGCCAGCAGCAGACTCATGGGGAATCAGCCCCAGCATTTT
TRBJ1-5 | TRBV18 | - | - | CASSPWGEGMGNQPQHF | TGTGCCAGCTCACCATGGGGAGAGGGAATGGGCAATCAGCCCCAGCATTTT
TRBJ2-2 | TRBV11-3 | once | TRBD2 | CASSLDRLAGGKNTGELFF | TGTGCCAGCAGCTTAGATAGGCTAGCGGGAGGGAAGAACACCGGGGAGCTGTTTTTT
TRBJ2-1 | TRBV7-2 | - | - | CASSLGASVNEQFF | TGTGCCAGCAGCTTAGGGGCTAGCGTCAATGAGCAGTTCTTC
TRBJ1-1 | TRBV15 | once | TRBD1 | CATSRFRTGDFEAFF | TGTGCCACCAGCAGATTTAGGACAGGGGACTTTGAAGCTTTCTTT
TRBJ2-7 | TRBV6-1 | - | - | CASREAVDDEQYF | TGTGCCAGCAGGGAAGCGGTCGACGACGAGCAGTACTTC
TRBJ2-7 | TRBV6-4 | - | - | CASSEQAGAGYEQYF | TGTGCCAGCAGTGAGCAAGCGGGCGCTGGATACGAGCAGTACTTC
TRBJ2-3 | TRBV9 | - | TRBD2 | CASSVKREMGDTQYF | TGTGCCAGCAGCGTAAAGCGGGAGATGGGAGATACGCAGTATTTT
TRBJ2-1 | TRBV12-5 | - | TRBD1 | CASGLRGRGGSYNEQFF | TGTGCTAGTGGTTTAAGGGGGCGTGGGGGCTCCTACAATGAGCAGTTCTTC
TRBJ2-1 | TRBV30 | - | - | CAWSAPNGREQFF | TGTGCCTGGAGTGCCCCTAACGGGCGTGAGCAGTTCTTC
TRBJ1-1 | TRBV20-1 | - | - | CSARAGVEAFF | TGCAGTGCTAGGGCAGGGGTTGAAGCTTTCTTT
TRBJ2-3 | TRBV13 | - | - | CASSLGFPAGTDTQYF | TGTGCCAGCAGCTTAGGGTTCCCGGCTGGCACAGATACGCAGTATTTT
TRBJ1-2 | TRBV5-1 | - | - | CASSLGRRSGYTF | TGCGCCAGCAGCTTGGGCAGGCGTAGCGGCTACACCTTC
TRBJ2-1 | TRBV6-5 | - | - | CASSSTQWGNEQFF | TGTGCCAGCAGTTCGACTCAGTGGGGCAATGAGCAGTTCTTC
TRBJ2-7 | TRBV4-1 | - | TRBD2 | CASSQDPLTSGSHEQYF | TGCGCCAGCAGCCAAGATCCCCTCACTAGCGGGAGCCACGAGCAGTACTTC
TRBJ1-5 | TRBV28 | - | - | CASSRKAPTYPPSNQPQHF | TGTGCCAGCAGCCGCAAGGCCCCGACCTATCCACCTAGCAATCAGCCCCAGCATTTT
TRBJ2-1 | TRBV6-4 | - | - | CASSVAAPCSIDEQFF | TGTGCCAGCAGTGTGGCGGCACCTTGTAGCATCGATGAGCAGTTCTTC
TRBJ1-2 | TRBV5-1 | - | - | CASSLPSRGPVYGYTF | TGCGCCAGCAGCTTGCCCAGCCGAGGTCCCGTATATGGCTACACCTTC
TRBJ2-2 | TRBV7-8 | - | - | CASSLGLGELFF | TGTGCCAGCAGCTTAGGGCTGGGGGAGCTGTTTTTT
TRBJ2-1 | TRBV10-3 | - | TRBD2 | CAISEFSGKGYNEQFF | TGTGCCATCAGTGAGTTTAGCGGGAAGGGGTACAATGAGCAGTTCTTC
TRBJ2-7 | TRBV7-2 | - | - | CASSLAAHPAEQYF | TGTGCCAGCAGCTTAGCGGCCCACCCGGCTGAGCAGTACTTC
TRBJ1-1 | TRBV14 | - | - | CASSQGERNTEAFF | TGTGCCAGCAGCCAAGGGGAGAGGAACACTGAAGCTTTCTTT
TRBJ2-6 | TRBV10-2 | - | - | CASSESTDSSGANVLTF | TGCGCCAGCAGTGAGTCTACGGACAGCTCTGGGGCCAACGTCCTGACTTTC
TRBJ1-1 | TRBV11-2 | once | - | CASSWTDIMNTEAFF | TGTGCCAGCAGTTGGACAGACATAATGAACACTGAAGCTTTCTTT
TRBJ2-7 | TRBV5-1 | - | - | CASSPQGSRAYEQYF | TGCGCCAGCAGCCCACAGGGTTCCCGAGCCTACGAGCAGTACTTC
TRBJ2-7 | TRBV6-6 | - | - | CASSPPYYEQYF | TGTGCCAGCAGTCCCCCCTACTACGAGCAGTACTTC
TRBJ2-3 | TRBV7-6 | - | - | CASSLEWRAPDTQYF | TGTGCCAGCAGCTTAGAATGGCGCGCCCCGGATACGCAGTATTTT
TRBJ1-5 | TRBV5-4 | - | - | CASSKDGHNQPQHF | TGTGCCAGCAGCAAGGACGGTCACAATCAGCCCCAGCATTTT
TRBJ1-2 | TRBV9 | - | - | CASSPHEGGDYGYTF | TGTGCCAGCAGCCCCCATGAGGGGGGGGACTATGGCTACACCTTC
TRBJ1-5 | TRBV29-1 | once | - | CSVVTENTAHNQPQHF | TGCAGCGTTGTCACCGAGAATACAGCGCACAATCAGCCCCAGCATTTT
TRBJ2-2 | TRBV9 | - | - | CASSDRDFYLNTGELFF | TGTGCCAGCAGCGACCGGGACTTTTACTTGAACACCGGGGAGCTGTTTTTT
TRBJ2-1 | TRBV19 | - | - | CASSIDNEQFF | TGTGCCAGTAGTATAGACAATGAGCAGTTCTTC
TRBJ2-7 | TRBV30 | - | - | CAWATGPDGGHEQYF | TGTGCCTGGGCTACGGGGCCGGATGGGGGTCACGAGCAGTACTTC
TRBJ2-5 | TRBV21-1 | - | - | CASDMRELAGGPRGETQYF | TGTGCCAGCGATATGAGGGAGCTAGCGGGAGGGCCCAGGGGCGAGACCCAGTACTTC
TRBJ2-1 | TRBV7-3 | - | TRBD2 | CASSLRGLQREAEQFF | TGTGCCAGCAGCTTAAGAGGATTGCAGCGGGAGGCTGAGCAGTTCTTC
TRBJ2-1 | TRBV28 | - | - | CASLYDGEQFF | TGTGCCAGCCTTTATGACGGTGAGCAGTTCTTC
TRBJ1-2 | TRBV7-9 | - | - | CASSLFDSYGYTF | TGTGCCAGCAGCTTATTCGACAGCTATGGCTACACCTTC
TRBJ2-7 | TRBV28 | - | TRBD2 | CASSPPPSGTHLLYEQYF | TGTGCCAGCAGTCCCCCCCCTAGCGGGACTCACCTTCTCTACGAGCAGTACTTC
TRBJ1-1 | TRBV4-1 | - | - | CASSQAGTEAFF | TGCGCCAGCAGCCAAGCCGGGACAGAAGCTTTCTTT
TRBJ1-5 | TRBV30 | - | - | CAWSDRVEASQPQHF | TGTGCCTGGAGTGATCGCGTTGAGGCGAGTCAGCCCCAGCATTTT
TRBJ2-3 | TRBV5-1 | - | - | CASSLLQSTDTQYF | TGCGCCAGCAGCTTGCTGCAGTCCACAGATACGCAGTATTTT
TRBJ2-7 | TRBV7-9 | - | - | CASTIQDPYEQYF | TGTGCCAGCACCATACAGGACCCCTACGAGCAGTACTTC
TRBJ1-2 | TRBV19 | - | TRBD1 | CASSPRQGGNYGYTF | TGTGCCAGTAGTCCTCGACAGGGAGGGAACTATGGCTACACCTTC
TRBJ2-1 | TRBV28 | - | - | CASSLLGKSYNEQFF | TGTGCCAGCAGTTTATTAGGGAAATCCTACAATGAGCAGTTCTTC
TRBJ1-1 | TRBV5-1 | - | TRBD1 | CASSQKPGQGRGEAFF | TGCGCCAGCAGCCAAAAGCCCGGACAGGGACGGGGTGAAGCTTTCTTT
TRBJ2-7 | TRBV28 | - | - | CATQVGIPYEQYF | TGTGCCACCCAAGTGGGGATTCCCTACGAGCAGTACTTC
TRBJ1-2 | TRBV7-9 | - | TRBD1 | CASSLARDRGFSNYGYTF | TGTGCCAGCAGCTTAGCCCGGGACAGGGGGTTCTCTAACTATGGCTACACCTTC
TRBJ2-5 | TRBV7-2 | - | TRBD2 | CASSLASGRIETQYF | TGTGCCAGCAGCTTAGCCAGCGGGAGAATTGAGACCCAGTACTTC
TRBJ2-1 | TRBV7-8 | - | TRBD2 | CASSLGRREGSYNEQFF | TGTGCCAGCAGCTTAGGACGGCGGGAGGGCTCCTACAATGAGCAGTTCTTC
TRBJ2-7 | TRBV28 | - | TRBD1 | CASSPRTGSTGEYF | TGTGCCAGCAGTCCCCGGACAGGGTCCACAGGGGAGTACTTC
TRBJ1-2 | TRBV7-8 | once | - | CASSLSRGHYGYTF | TGTGCCAGCAGCTTGTCGAGAGGACACTATGGCTACACCTTC